A selection of T cell receptor beta chains follows, all from one sample in a study of post-analysis software for immune sequencing data. A single record per CDR3 protein comes from TCRdb applying MiXCR to the PCR reads. The top ten hold roughly 0.57% of the sample, which has over 700,000 distinct CDR3 sequences, around 27% seen once. The material sequenced was blood. The receptors stem from a girl aged 10 to 17 with multiple sclerosis. The CDR3 runs from the conserved cysteine through the conserved F or W. A D gene is named only where the DNA matches it firmly.

V	D	CDR3
TRBV3-1	TRBD2	CASSPRLAGASPAETQYF
TRBV6-2/TRBV6-3	NA	CASSLYGQLSEKLFF
TRBV20-1	NA	CSASDGRGANYGYTF
TRBV2	TRBD2	CASSVRLAGFNEQFF
TRBV15	TRBD1	CATSRRSGQGPGGNQPQHF
TRBV6-5	TRBD1	CASSYRTGDTEAFF
TRBV7-2	NA	CASSARALSDTQYF
TRBV28	NA	CASSLGLGGLPYNEQFF
TRBV20-1	NA	CSARAGNYNEQFF
TRBV12-3/TRBV12-4	NA	CASGPPGKASGYTF
TRBV9	TRBD2	CASSVVGTSENNEQFF